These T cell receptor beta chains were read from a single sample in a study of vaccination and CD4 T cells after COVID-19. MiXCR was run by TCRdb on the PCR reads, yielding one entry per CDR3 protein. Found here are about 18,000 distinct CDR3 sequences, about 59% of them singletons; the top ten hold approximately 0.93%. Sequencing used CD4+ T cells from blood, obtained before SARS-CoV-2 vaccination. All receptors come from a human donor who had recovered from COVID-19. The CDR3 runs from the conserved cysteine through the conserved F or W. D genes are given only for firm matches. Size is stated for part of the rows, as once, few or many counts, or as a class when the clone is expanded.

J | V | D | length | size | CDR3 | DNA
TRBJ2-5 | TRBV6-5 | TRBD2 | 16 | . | CASSYSGTSVRETQYF | TGTGCCAGCAGTTACTCTGGGACTAGCGTACGGGAGACCCAGTACTTC
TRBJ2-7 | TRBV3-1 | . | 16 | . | CASSQSGRFVRYEQYF | TGTGCCAGCAGCCAATCAGGGCGGTTTGTCCGGTACGAGCAGTACTTC
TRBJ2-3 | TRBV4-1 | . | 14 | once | CASSQVLGLGTQYF | TGCGCCAGCAGCCAGGTTCTTGGCTTAGGTACGCAGTATTTT
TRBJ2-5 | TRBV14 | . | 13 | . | CASSQWSGETQYF | TGTGCCAGCAGCCAGTGGTCTGGGGAGACCCAGTACTTC
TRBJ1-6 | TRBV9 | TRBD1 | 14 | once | CASNPGTAGSPLHF | TGTGCCAGCAATCCCGGGACAGCGGGGTCGCCCCTCCACTTT
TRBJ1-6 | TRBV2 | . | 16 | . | CASSRDMTGGNSPLHF | TGTGCCAGCAGCCGGGACATGACAGGAGGTAATTCACCCCTCCACTTT
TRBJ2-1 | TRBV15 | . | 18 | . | CATSGDKRRVVTYNEQFF | TGTGCCACCAGCGGGGACAAAAGACGTGTGGTGACCTACAATGAGCAGTTCTTC
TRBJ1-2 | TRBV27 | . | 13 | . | CASSLLQGRGYTF | TGTGCCAGCAGTTTACTACAGGGCCGGGGCTACACCTTC
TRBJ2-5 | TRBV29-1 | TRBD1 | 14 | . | CSVVRRGRMETQYF | TGCAGCGTTGTTCGCAGGGGGCGTATGGAGACCCAGTACTTC
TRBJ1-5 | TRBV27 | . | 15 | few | CASSSFGAGDQPQHF | TGTGCCAGCAGTTCGTTTGGGGCCGGTGATCAGCCCCAGCATTTT
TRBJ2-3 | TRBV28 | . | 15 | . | CASSTRRLSTDTQYF | TGTGCCAGCAGCACCAGGCGTTTGAGCACAGATACGCAGTATTTT
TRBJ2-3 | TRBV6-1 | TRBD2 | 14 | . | CASSEGLALDTQYF | TGTGCCAGCAGTGAAGGACTAGCATTGGATACGCAGTATTTT
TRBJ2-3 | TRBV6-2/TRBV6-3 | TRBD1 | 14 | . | CASRGTGIGDTQYF | TGTGCCAGCAGGGGGACAGGGATAGGAGATACGCAGTATTTT
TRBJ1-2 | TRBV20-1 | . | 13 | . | CSAHRTGKYGYTF | TGCAGTGCTCATCGGACGGGGAAGTATGGCTACACCTTC
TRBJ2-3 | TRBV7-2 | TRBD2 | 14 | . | CASRPGTSADTQYF | TGTGCCAGCAGGCCCGGGACTAGCGCAGATACGCAGTATTTT
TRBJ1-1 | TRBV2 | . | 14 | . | CASNSAAPNTEAFF | TGTGCCAGCAATTCCGCAGCTCCGAACACTGAAGCTTTCTTT
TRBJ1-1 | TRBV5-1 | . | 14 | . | CASSLAAGGTEAFF | TGCGCCAGCAGCTTGGCGGCGGGGGGCACTGAAGCTTTCTTT
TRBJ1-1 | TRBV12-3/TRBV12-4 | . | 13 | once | CASSLALNTEAFF | TGTGCCAGCAGTTTGGCCCTGAACACTGAAGCTTTCTTT
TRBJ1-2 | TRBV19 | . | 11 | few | CAAGDWAGYTF | TGTGCCGCTGGAGATTGGGCTGGCTACACCTTC
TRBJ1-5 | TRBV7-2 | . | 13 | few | CASSLQVNQPQHF | TGTGCCAGCAGCTTACAGGTAAATCAGCCCCAGCATTTT
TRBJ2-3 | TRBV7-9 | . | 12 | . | CASSFEPDTQYF | TGTGCCAGCAGCTTTGAGCCAGATACGCAGTATTTT
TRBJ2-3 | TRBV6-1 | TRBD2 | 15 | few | CASSDIAGGTDTQYF | TGTGCCAGCAGTGACATAGCGGGAGGAACAGATACGCAGTATTTT
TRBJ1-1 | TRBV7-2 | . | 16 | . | CASSLPGGFGNTEAFF | TGTGCCAGCAGCTTACCTGGGGGCTTCGGGAACACTGAAGCTTTCTTT
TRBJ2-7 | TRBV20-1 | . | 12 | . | CSASVPAYEQYF | TGCAGTGCTAGTGTACCCGCCTACGAGCAGTACTTC
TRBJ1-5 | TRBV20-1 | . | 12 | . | CSAKRQEQPQHF | TGCAGTGCTAAACGACAGGAACAGCCCCAGCATTTT
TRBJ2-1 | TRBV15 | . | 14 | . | CATSRRGGYNEQFF | TGTGCCACCAGCAGAAGGGGGGGGTACAATGAGCAGTTCTTC
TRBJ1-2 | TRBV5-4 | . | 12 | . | CAIGSRGYGYTF | TGTGCCATTGGAAGTAGGGGGTATGGCTACACCTTC
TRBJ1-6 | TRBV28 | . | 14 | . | CASSSVRTNSPLHF | TGTGCCAGCAGTTCCGTACGGACGAATTCACCCCTCCACTTT
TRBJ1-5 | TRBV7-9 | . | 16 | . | CASTNSFDRTGQPQHF | TGTGCCAGCACCAACAGTTTCGACAGGACCGGCCAGCCCCAGCATTTT
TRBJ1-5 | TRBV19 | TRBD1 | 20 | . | CASSFPRGTGGTYSNQPQHF | TGTGCCAGTAGTTTTCCCCGGGGGACAGGGGGGACGTATAGCAATCAGCCCCAGCATTTT
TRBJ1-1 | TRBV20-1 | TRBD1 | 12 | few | CSAKTGDTEAFF | TGCAGTGCTAAAACAGGGGACACTGAAGCTTTCTTT
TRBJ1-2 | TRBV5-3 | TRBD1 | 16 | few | CASSPGMGQGDYGYTF | TGTGCCAGCAGCCCAGGGATGGGACAGGGCGACTATGGCTACACCTTC
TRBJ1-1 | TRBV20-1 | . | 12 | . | CSARGPNPEAFF | TGCAGTGCTAGAGGCCCAAACCCTGAAGCTTTCTTT
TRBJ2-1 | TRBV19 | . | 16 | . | CASISRRSSSYNEQFF | TGTGCCAGTATATCGAGGCGGTCCAGCTCCTACAATGAGCAGTTCTTC
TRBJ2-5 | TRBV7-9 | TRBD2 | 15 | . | CASSQTSGGFETQYF | TGTGCCAGCAGCCAGACTAGCGGGGGGTTTGAGACCCAGTACTTC
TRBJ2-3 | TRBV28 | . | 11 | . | CASTGGDTQYF | TGTGCCAGCACCGGAGGAGATACGCAGTATTTT
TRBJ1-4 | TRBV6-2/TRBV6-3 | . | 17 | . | CASRRPSADKNNEKLFF | TGTGCCAGCAGACGACCCTCTGCGGACAAAAATAATGAAAAACTGTTTTTT